The sequence of this TCR beta chain was determined in a study of control samples from healthy donors and cancer patients. The table came from immunoSEQ multiplex PCR; TCRdb's copy has only in-frame clones and leaves some out. Of approximately 52,000 clones in the sample, nearly 90% were seen once. CDR1 and CDR2 (germline): SGHKS, YYEKEE (reference sequence). Trimming stripped 0 bases from V and 7 bases from J, with 7 bases between. This CDR3 has 12 amino acids. The clonotype originates from a man in his fifties in good health. The chain has TRBV5-5 and TRBJ1-1; no firm D call. The sample taken for sequencing was blood. In DNA form, the CDR3 reads TGTGCCAGCAGCTTGGGGACGGTTGAAGCTTTCTTT. Translation: CASSLGTVEAFF. Based on the CDR3 plus reference TRBV5-5 and TRBJ1-1, the full variable domain is DAGVTQSPTHLIKTRGQQVTLRCSPISGHKSVSWYQQVLGQGPQFIFQYYEKEERGRGNFPDRFSARQFPNYSSELNVNALLLGDSALYLCASSLGTVEAFFGQGTRLTVV.